This T cell receptor beta chain was recorded in a study of OX40 agonist ivuxolimab in advanced cancers. Overall study: Every 2 weeks, ivuxolimab was infused into the patients intravenously at between 0.01 and 10 mg/kg.

Notes on the study in general: Individuals who were partial responders at 0.1-3.0 mg/kg had clonal expansion that ranked among the lowest.

Profiled with immunoSEQ multiplex PCR; TCRdb holds only in-frame clones, not every one. The sample includes roughly 19,000 clones, 79% of them seen just once. Any history of autoimmune disease or systemic immunosuppression disqualified patients. Comments on this clone: Its specificity is not known.

The ends were cut back, 3 bases at V and 0 bases at J, with 8 bases in the middle. The CDR3 spans 14 residues. Germline V gene lookup returns CDR1 SGHTA and CDR2 FQGNSA. This receptor was identified in an adult with an advanced solid tumor such as melanoma, head and neck, liver or kidney cancer. The sequencing here drew on CD4+ or CD8+ T cells sorted from blood, taken in a trial of the OX40 agonist ivuxolimab. V usage is TRBV7-2 and J usage is TRBJ1-2; D gene ambiguous. This chain's CDR3 is CASSFLAANYGYTF. CDR3 coding DNA: TGTGCCAGCAGCTTTTTGGCTGCTAACTATGGCTACACCTTC.